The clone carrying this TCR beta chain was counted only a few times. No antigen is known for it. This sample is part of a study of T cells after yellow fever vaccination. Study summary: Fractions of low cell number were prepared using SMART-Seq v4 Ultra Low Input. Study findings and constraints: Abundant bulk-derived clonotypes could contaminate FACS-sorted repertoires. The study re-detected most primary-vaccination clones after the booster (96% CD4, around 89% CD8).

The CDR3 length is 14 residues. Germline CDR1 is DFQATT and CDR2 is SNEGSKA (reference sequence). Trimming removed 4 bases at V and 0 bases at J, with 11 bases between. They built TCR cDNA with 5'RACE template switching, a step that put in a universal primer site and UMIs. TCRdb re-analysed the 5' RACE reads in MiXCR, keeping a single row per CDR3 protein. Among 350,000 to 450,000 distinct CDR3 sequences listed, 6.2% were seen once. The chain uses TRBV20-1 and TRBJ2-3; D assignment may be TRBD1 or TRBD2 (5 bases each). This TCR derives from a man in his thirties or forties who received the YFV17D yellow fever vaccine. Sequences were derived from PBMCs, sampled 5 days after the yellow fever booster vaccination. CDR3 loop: CSAKPGRSTDTQYF. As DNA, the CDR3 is TGCAGTGCTAAACCGGGACGGAGCACAGATACGCAGTATTTT.